This TCR beta chain was documented in a study of CD8 T cells in Susac syndrome. Reverse transcription of 0.5 to 1 ug RNA used random hexamers. One entry per CDR3 protein results from TCRdb running MiXCR on the immunoSEQ multiplex PCR reads. The data hold about 150,000 distinct CDR3 sequences, with more than 85% observed a single time. The CDR3 spans 10 residues. Looked up from germline, CDR1 is MGHDK and CDR2 is SYGVNS. V was pared by 10 bases and J by 6 bases, with 10 bases between. The specimen was CD8+ T cells from PBMCs. The chain employs TRBV25-1 and TRBJ2-7, with a weak D call TRBD1 (7 bases). The receptor's source is a human donor with Susac syndrome. The CDR3 loop is CATQGGEQYF. The CDR3 DNA is TGTGCCACCCAGGGGGGCGAGCAGTACTTC.